This TCR beta chain was documented in a study of T cells after yellow fever vaccination. Findings and caveats of the study: A weaker secondary response peaked on day 5, the primary on day 15. Abundant contaminating clonotypes from the bulk population could appear in FACS-sorted repertoires. Post-booster samples contained most primary-vaccination clones (approximately 97% CD4, roughly 88% CD8).

Notes on this clonotype: Its antigen is unidentified.

UMIs and a universal primer site were added when TCR cDNA was made by 5'RACE template switching. TCRdb called the 5' RACE reads again in MiXCR, with one record for every CDR3 protein. Among 500,000 to 650,000 distinct CDR3 sequences listed, about a sixth were seen once. The germline V and J ends were trimmed by 3 bases and 9 bases, with 22 bases remaining between them. CDR1 is SGDLS and CDR2 is YYNGEE in the germline V gene. The CDR3 sequence is 16 residues long. This rearrangement joins TRBV9 to TRBJ1-5; unclear D gene. Specimen: PBMCs, collected 5 days after the first yellow fever vaccination. The sequence was collected from a man aged 18-30 years who received the YFV17D yellow fever vaccine. CDR3 sequence (DNA): TGTGCCAGCAGCGAGACCAGCCGAACTTTCGAGGGGCCCCAGCATTTT. Its translation: CASSETSRTFEGPQHF.